This T cell receptor (beta chain) was documented in a study of blood T cell repertoires in COVID-19. Study summary: Researchers got acute and convalescent COVID-19 samples from the United States, Italy and Spain.

The repertoire was sequenced with immunoSEQ multiplex PCR; TCRdb's copy has only in-frame clones and lacks some. The table has 400,000 or so clones, roughly 87% seen once. V lost 4 bases to trimming and J lost 2 bases, with 13 bases between them. Germline lookup yields CDR1 SGHRS and CDR2 YFSETQ. The CDR3 totals 14 residues. In its sample, this clone was seen a few times. The chain is built from TRBV5-1 and TRBJ2-7; D is unclear. Material for sequencing was PBMCs or T cells enriched from blood (not recorded which). This clonotype was obtained from a woman between 40 and 55 years old with acute COVID-19. The CDR3 region has the DNA TGCGCCAGCAGCCCGCAAGCCAGGACCTACGAGCAGTACTTC. This translates into CASSPQARTYEQYF.